The 13 T cell receptor beta chains below all came from one sample that was sequenced in a study of blood T cell repertoires in COVID-19. TCRdb's copy holds only in-frame clones and misses some; the assay was immunoSEQ multiplex PCR. The sample lists approximately 200,000 clones, roughly 85% seen once, with approximately 18% in the top ten. Sequenced input: PBMCs or T cells enriched from blood (not recorded which). These receptors all come from a man in his forties or fifties who had recovered from COVID-19.

The rearrangement joins TRBV19 to TRBJ2-1; D perhaps matches TRBD2 (5 bases). There are 15 residues in the CDR3. The V gene lost 7 bases and the J gene lost 5 bases, with 18 bases spanning the gap. CDR1 LNHDA and CDR2 SQIVND come from the germline V gene (reference sequence). The CDR3 nucleotides read TGTGCCAGTACCGTGGCCCGAGGGTTCCACAATGAGCAGTTCTTC. Translated, it gives CASTVARGFHNEQFF.

The V gene is TRBV12-3 or TRBV12-4, the J gene TRBJ1-4; 8 bases agree with TRBD1. V shed 6 bases and J 5 bases; nucleotides not matched to a gene: 2. The length of the CDR3 is 13 residues. In nucleotides, the CDR3 is TGTGCCAGCAGGGGACAGGAGAATGAAAAACTGTTTTTT. The encoded protein is CASRGQENEKLFF.

This clone was seen just once. The chain carries TRBV5-6 and TRBJ2-6, with D perhaps matching TRBD2 (6 bases). V lost 4 bases and J lost 0, with 17 bases in between. Germline CDR1 SGHDT, CDR2 YYEEEE. The CDR3 covers 18 residues. The CDR3 sequence: CASSRGIGLGSGANVLTF. CDR3 bases: TGTGCCAGCAGCCGGGGGATAGGGTTAGGCTCTGGGGCCAACGTCCTGACTTTC.

V and J are TRBV6-1 and TRBJ2-1; 10 bases align to TRBD2. The V gene end was trimmed by 2 bases and the J gene end by 4 bases; junction bases not matched to a gene: 2. Germline values: CDR1 MNHNS, CDR2 SASEGT. The CDR3 runs to 15 residues. CDR3 DNA sequence: TGTGCCAGCAGTGAAACTAGCGGGATTTACAATGAGCAGTTCTTC. Protein product: CASSETSGIYNEQFF.

The chain couples TRBV5-1 to TRBJ1-2, with a weak D call TRBD1 (6 bases). Germline V gene lookup returns CDR1 SGHRS and CDR2 YFSETQ. The germline V and J ends were trimmed by 3 bases and 6 bases, with 9 bases remaining between them. CDR3 length: 12 amino acids. The CDR3 DNA reads TGCGCCAGCAGCTGGGCAGGGGATGGCTACACCTTC. It yields the protein CASSWAGDGYTF.

The chain has TRBV6-5 and TRBJ2-5; 7 nucleotides line up with TRBD1. Trimming at V came to 2 bases and at J to 4 bases, leaving 7 bases not matched to a gene. Germline CDR1 reads MNHEY; CDR2 reads SVGAGI. There are 15 residues in the CDR3. As DNA, the CDR3 is TGTGCCAGCAGTTACGGGGGACAGTTGGTAGAGACCCAGTACTTC. It is translated as CASSYGGQLVETQYF.

The rearrangement links TRBV4-3 to TRBJ1-3, with D unresolved. V lost 0 bases, J lost 4 bases, and 10 bases lay in between. Germline CDR1 and CDR2: LGHNA and YSLEER. The CDR3 is made up of 15 amino acids. CDR3: CASSQDADPGNTIYF. In DNA form, the CDR3 reads TGCGCCAGCAGCCAAGACGCAGATCCGGGAAACACCATATATTTT.

The rearrangement links TRBV6-5 to TRBJ1-1; 7 bases map to TRBD1. The V and J ends lost 5 bases and 5 bases, in that order; junction bases with no gene match: 11. Per germline, CDR1 MNHEY and CDR2 SVGAGI. The CDR3 is made up of 15 amino acids. Here the CDR3 reads CASSTLQGSRTEAFF. DNA for the CDR3: TGTGCCAGCAGTACTCTACAGGGGTCAAGAACTGAAGCTTTCTTT.

This sequence joins TRBV9 and TRBJ2-7; D unclear. Trimming took 2 bases from V and 3 from J, leaving 9 bases between them. This CDR3 region has 13 residues. Germline-derived CDR1 and CDR2 are SGDLS and YYNGEE. The CDR3 nucleotides read TGTGCCAGCAGCGTGGGCTACGGCTACGAGCAGTACTTC. This sequence encodes CASSVGYGYEQYF.

This chain joins TRBV30 and TRBJ2-1; 9 bases are a match to TRBD2. Trimming removed 8 bases from V and 7 bases from J; junction bases left unmatched: 12. The CDR3 sequence is 14 residues long. Germline-derived CDR1 and CDR2 are GTSNPN and SVGIG (reference sequence). CDR3 sequence (DNA): TGTGCCGCCAGTGGTGCGGGAGGGCGAAATGAGCAGTTCTTC. Residues: CAASGAGGRNEQFF.

The gene calls are TRBV27 and TRBJ2-7, with 8 bases that match TRBD1. V was pared by 3 bases and J by 5 bases, with 12 bases of the junction left unmatched. Germline CDR1 MNHEY, CDR2 SMNVEV (reference sequence). The CDR3 extends over 16 amino acids. CDR3 residues: CASSFVRGQVIHEQYF. CDR3 in DNA: TGTGCCAGCAGTTTTGTCAGGGGACAGGTAATCCACGAGCAGTACTTC.

This chain connects TRBV7-8 to TRBJ1-2; 7 bases match TRBD1. The CDR3 is 15 residues long. Germline CDR1 SGHVS, CDR2 FQNEAQ. J was trimmed by 4 bases and V by 0 bases; bases with no gene match: 5. Here the CDR3 DNA reads TGTGCCAGCAGCTTAGCCCCGGACAGGAGCTATGGCTACACCTTC. Protein: CASSLAPDRSYGYTF. The full variable domain, its missing parts supplied by reference TRBV7-8 and TRBJ1-2, is GAGVSQSPRYKVAKRGQDVALRCDPISGHVSLFWYQQALGQGPEFLTYFQNEAQLDKSGLPSDRFFAERPEGSVSTLKIQRTQQEDSAVYLCASSLAPDRSYGYTFGSGTRLTVV.

This rearrangement joins TRBV27 to TRBJ2-1; possibly TRBD2 for D (6 bases). Trimming cost V 6 bases and J 7 bases, with 13 bases left between them. CDR3 size: 13 residues. Germline V gene lookup returns CDR1 MNHEY and CDR2 SMNVEV (reference sequence). The CDR3 nucleotides read TGTGCCAGCAGCGAAAATGGGGGGAATGAGCAGTTCTTC. The encoded protein is CASSENGGNEQFF.